Reported below is one T cell receptor beta chain. The CDR3 length is 11 residues. V lost 2 bases, J lost 8 bases, and 7 bases lay in between. Germline V gene sequence: CDR1 SGHRS, CDR2 YFSETQ. These data originate in a study of cytomegalovirus exposure and HLA in healthy donors. 60 Vbeta and 13 Jbeta primers were used in PCR. Clones were read by immunoSEQ multiplex PCR, and TCRdb kept only the in-frame ones, dropping some. The table records around 110,000 clones, less than 80% of them present only once. V is TRBV5-1 and J is TRBJ1-1; possibly TRBD1 for D (6 bases). Sequencing was carried out using PBMCs. This clonotype was sampled from a man aged 60-69 years in good health and CMV-seronegative. The CDR3 DNA reads TGCGCCAGCAGCTTACAGGGAGAAGCTTTCTTT. This codes for CASSLQGEAFF.